The T cell receptor gamma chain under discussion was sequenced for a study of gamma delta lymphoproliferative disorders and STAT genes. TCRdb redid the clone calls on the multiplex PCR reads with CATT. The sample shows roughly 1,700 gamma-chain clones, around 18% of them seen only once. The length of the CDR3 is 19 residues. CDR1 is EGSNGY, CDR2 YDSYNSKV, per germline. Genomic DNA from isolated PBMCs served as the sequencing template. This clone has only a few counts. A far larger clone is only one base removed, so a read error is likely. The sample holds other DNA sequences that translate to the same CDR3.

What was sequenced was blood. The receptor's source is a human donor in good health. V is TRGV2 and J is TRGJP1. Because TCRdb records no J gene, it was assigned here through a match of the DNA to germline. This CDR3 is CATWDGPDPQDTTGWFKIF. DNA of the CDR3: TGTGCCACCTGGGACGGGCCTGACCCCCAAGATACCACTGGATGGTTCAAGATATTT.